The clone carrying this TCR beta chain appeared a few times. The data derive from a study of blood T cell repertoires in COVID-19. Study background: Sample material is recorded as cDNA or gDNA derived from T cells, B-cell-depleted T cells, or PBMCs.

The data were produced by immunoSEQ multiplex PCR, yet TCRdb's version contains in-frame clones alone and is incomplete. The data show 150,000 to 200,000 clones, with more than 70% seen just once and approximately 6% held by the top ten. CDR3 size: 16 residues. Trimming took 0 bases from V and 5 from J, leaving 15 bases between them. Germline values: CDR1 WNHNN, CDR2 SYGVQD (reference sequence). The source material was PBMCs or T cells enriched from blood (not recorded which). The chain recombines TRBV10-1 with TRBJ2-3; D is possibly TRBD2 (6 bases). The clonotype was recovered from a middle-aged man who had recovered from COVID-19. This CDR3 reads CASSESPTGTLDTQYF. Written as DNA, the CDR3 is TGCGCCAGCAGTGAGTCTCCAACCGGGACTCTAGATACGCAGTATTTT.